The 30 T cell receptor beta chains given below trace back to one sample, sequenced in a study of HIV-infected patients and healthy controls. Using its own MiXCR run on the 5' RACE reads, TCRdb lists one record per CDR3 protein. The data show 15,000 to 20,000 distinct CDR3 sequences, with around 19% seen just once and approximately 33% held by the top ten. The sequenced sample consisted of CD8+ T cells from blood. The source of these receptors is a human donor in good health.

This clonotype occurred many times. This chain links TRBV29-1 with TRBJ2-1; TRBD2 matches 11 bases. CDR3 size: 14 residues. Germline loops: CDR1 SQVTM, CDR2 ANQGSEA. V shed 6 bases and J 6 bases; nucleotides not matched to a gene: 7. This CDR3 is CSVETSGSGNEQFF. In DNA, the CDR3 is TGCAGCGTCGAAACTAGCGGGAGTGGCAATGAGCAGTTCTTC.

In this sample, this clonotype turned up many times. CDR3 nucleotides: TGTGCCAGCAGCCCAAGAGCAGTACAGGAAAAGTACCAAGAGACCCAGTACTTC. This encodes CASSPRAVQEKYQETQYF. The V call is TRBV7-9, the J call TRBJ2-5, with a weak D call TRBD1 (5 bases). Germline CDR1 reads SEHNR; CDR2 reads FQNEAQ (reference sequence). Trimming removed 5 bases at V and 0 bases at J, with 22 bases between. The length of the CDR3 is 18 residues.

This chain links TRBV7-9 with TRBJ1-1; D gene uncertain. The germline V gene encodes CDR1 SEHNR and CDR2 FQNEAQ (reference sequence). Trimming pared 11 bases from V and 1 base from J, leaving 14 bases between. This CDR3 is built from 13 residues. The CDR3 loop is CAVGAGPNTEAFF. CDR3 in DNA: TGTGCCGTTGGAGCAGGCCCGAACACTGAAGCTTTCTTT.

This clonotype was seen a handful of times. The rearrangement joins TRBV27 to TRBJ1-6; the D gene is possibly TRBD1 (6 bases). Germline V lookup: CDR1 MNHEY, CDR2 SMNVEV (reference sequence). The V end was cut by 6 bases, the J end by 5 bases, with 17 bases between. The CDR3 sequence is 16 residues long. CDR3 DNA: TGTGCCAGCAGCCTAACAGGGATACCCAATAATTCACCCCTCCACTTT. It is translated as CASSLTGIPNNSPLHF.

At least ten counts were recorded for this clonotype. This chain links TRBV5-1 with TRBJ2-6; D is uncertain. CDR3 length equals 15 residues. CDR1 is SGHRS, CDR2 YFSETQ, per germline. V lost 3 bases to trimming and J lost 0 bases, with 7 bases between them. The CDR3 loop is CASSYRTSGANVLTF. In DNA form, the CDR3 reads TGCGCCAGCAGCTACCGGACCTCTGGGGCCAACGTCCTGACTTTC.

The rearrangement uses TRBV6-1 and TRBJ2-5; D might be TRBD1 (5 bases). V was clipped by 7 bases and J by 0 bases, with 15 bases between them. The CDR3 spans 15 residues. Germline V gene data show CDR1 as MNHNS and CDR2 as SASEGT. CDR3 nucleotide sequence: TGTGCCAGCATGGTTGGCAGGGTGTACCAAGAGACCCAGTACTTC. Amino acid sequence: CASMVGRVYQETQYF.

There are a few counts of this clonotype. The V and J genes are TRBV6-6 and TRBJ2-7, with TRBD1 identical over 8 bases. V shed 2 bases and J 1 base; nucleotides not matched to a gene: 1. The germline V gene encodes CDR1 MNHNY and CDR2 SVGAGI (reference sequence). CDR3 size: 14 residues. Written as DNA, the CDR3 is TGTGCCAGCAGTTACGACAGGGGATCCTACGAGCAGTACTTC. Translating gives CASSYDRGSYEQYF.

V is TRBV20-1 and J is TRBJ1-2; 7 bases map to TRBD1. Germline V gives CDR1 DFQATT, CDR2 SNEGSKA (reference sequence). The CDR3 consists of 15 residues. Germline trimming cut 6 bases from V and 4 bases from J; bases unmatched to any gene: 14. The CDR3 protein is CSAYSVQGGLYGYTF. The CDR3 bases are TGCAGTGCATACTCCGTCCAGGGGGGGCTCTATGGCTACACCTTC.

The table lists this clonotype with many counts. The chain is built from TRBV9 and TRBJ2-1, with a weak D call TRBD2 (5 bases). V shed 4 bases and J shed 6 bases, with 23 bases lying between them. Germline-derived CDR1 and CDR2 are SGDLS and YYNGEE. The CDR3 contains 17 residues. The CDR3 is CASSPLGESGAGNEQFF. The CDR3 bases are TGTGCCAGCAGCCCTCTCGGTGAGAGTGGCGCGGGCAATGAGCAGTTCTTC. Drawing the rest from reference TRBV9 and TRBJ2-1, the complete variable domain is DSGVTQTPKHLITATGQRVTLRCSPRSGDLSVYWYQQSLDQGLQFLIQYYNGEERAKGNILERFSAQQFPDLHSELNLSSLELGDSALYFCASSPLGESGAGNEQFFGPGTRLTVL.

This clonotype was seen many times. This sequence joins TRBV27 and TRBJ2-7; weak D call: TRBD2 (6 bases). This CDR3 is 12 amino acids long. V shed 1 base and J shed 6 bases, with 7 bases lying between them. Germline loops: CDR1 MNHEY, CDR2 SMNVEV (reference sequence). CDR3 sequence: CASSLFGGEQYF. The CDR3 bases are TGTGCCAGCAGTTTATTCGGGGGCGAGCAGTACTTC.

At least ten counts were recorded for this clonotype. The rearrangement links TRBV6-2 or TRBV6-3 to TRBJ1-1; tentative D call: TRBD1 (5 bases). This CDR3 region has 15 residues. Germline CDR1 MNHEY, CDR2 SVGEGT. Between the trimmed V and J ends, which lost 4 bases and 1 base, there was a span of 13 bases. CDR3 in amino acids: CASSSPPTGNTEAFF. CDR3 in DNA: TGTGCCAGCAGTTCCCCCCCAACAGGGAACACTGAAGCTTTCTTT.

A few counts support this clonotype. V gene TRBV6-5 combines with J gene TRBJ2-7, with 11 bases fitting TRBD2. The V segment lost 5 bases and the J segment 4 bases; nucleotides outside the gene matches: 10. The CDR3 runs to 16 residues. The germline V gene has CDR1 MNHEY and CDR2 SVGAGI. The CDR3 is CASSPGRGTSGYEQYF. In DNA form, the CDR3 reads TGTGCCAGCAGTCCCGGCAGAGGGACTAGCGGTTACGAGCAGTACTTC.

This clonotype appeared many times. V and J are TRBV10-2 and TRBJ1-1; D remains ambiguous. Trimming shortened V by 3 bases and J by 1 base, and 12 bases separated the two germline ends. CDR3 length: 15 residues. Germline CDR1 reads WSHSY; CDR2 reads SAAADI. CDR3 DNA sequence: TGCGCCAGCAGTGAACCCCGGGCCCAGAACACTGAAGCTTTCTTT. Protein: CASSEPRAQNTEAFF.

The CDR3 loop reads CASWEAGANVLTF. For the CDR3, the DNA is TGTGCCAGCTGGGAGGCTGGGGCCAACGTCCTGACTTTC. The chain is built from TRBV7-9 and TRBJ2-6; D perhaps matches TRBD2 (6 bases). V was shortened by 8 bases and J by 2 bases, with 7 bases between the two germline ends. This CDR3 has 13 amino acids. Looked up from germline, CDR1 is SEHNR and CDR2 is FQNEAQ (reference sequence).

This clonotype was picked up many times. V usage is TRBV7-6 and J usage is TRBJ1-4, with D possibly TRBD1 on 5 matching bases. This CDR3 has 16 residues. Between the trimmed V and J ends, which lost 8 bases and 4 bases, there was a span of 20 bases. Germline V gene sequence: CDR1 SGHVS, CDR2 FNYEAQ. The CDR3 nucleotides read TGTGCCAGCTCCCAGACGGGGGGAAAGGGTAATGAAAAACTGTTTTTT. The encoded protein is CASSQTGGKGNEKLFF.

The chain carries TRBV27 and TRBJ2-1; D is perhaps TRBD1 or TRBD2 (6 bases each). Deletions cut 1 base from V and 9 bases from J, with 10 bases between. Looked up from germline, CDR1 is MNHEY and CDR2 is SMNVEV (reference sequence). There are 13 residues in the CDR3. The CDR3 is CASSLWGAGEQFF. The CDR3 nucleotides read TGTGCCAGCAGTTTATGGGGGGCCGGTGAGCAGTTCTTC.

This clonotype was seen repeatedly, ten times or more. The rearrangement uses TRBV6-6 and TRBJ2-7; 7 positions match TRBD1. This CDR3 has 13 residues. Unmatched junction bases numbered 5, after V lost 4 bases and J lost 5 bases. Germline CDR1 and CDR2: MNHNY and SVGAGI (reference sequence). The CDR3 DNA follows: TGTGCCAGCAGTTTATCACAGGGGAACGAGCAGTACTTC. Amino acids: CASSLSQGNEQYF.

In this sample, this clonotype is medium-sized. J is TRBJ2-1 and V is TRBV20-1, with D possibly being TRBD1 (6 bases). This CDR3 spans 16 amino acids. The V gene lost 0 bases and the J gene lost 3 bases, with 15 bases spanning the gap. Germline V lookup: CDR1 DFQATT, CDR2 SNEGSKA (reference sequence). The chain's CDR3 is CSARDPSKGDYNEQFF. CDR3 nucleotides: TGCAGTGCTAGAGATCCGTCTAAGGGGGACTACAATGAGCAGTTCTTC.

This clonotype was recorded a few times. The CDR3 loop is CAISDPGLDSGNTIYF. The CDR3 bases are TGTGCCATCAGTGACCCGGGTCTTGACTCTGGAAACACCATATATTTT. The chain recombines TRBV10-3 with TRBJ1-3; no clear D gene. CDR3 length equals 16 residues. V was shortened by 3 bases and J by 0 bases, with 12 bases between the two germline ends. Germline values: CDR1 ENHRY, CDR2 SYGVKD.

In its sample, this clonotype was seen many times. The chain has TRBV12-3 or TRBV12-4 and TRBJ2-1; 9 nucleotides match TRBD1. This CDR3 comprises 13 residues. Germline trimming cut 5 bases from V and 15 bases from J; bases unmatched to any gene: 11. CDR3 nucleotides: TGTGCCAGCAGTCCGAGCCCCGGACAGGGGCGGTTCTTC. Residues: CASSPSPGQGRFF.

This clonotype was detected only a few times. The CDR3: CASSFRYGAFGTSGGYEQYF. The CDR3 region has the DNA TGTGCCAGCAGTTTCCGATATGGCGCTTTCGGGACTAGCGGGGGCTACGAGCAGTACTTC. V and J are TRBV28 and TRBJ2-7, with TRBD2 matching 14 bases. The CDR3 runs to 20 residues. Germline values: CDR1 MDHEN, CDR2 SYDVKM. Trimming cost V 3 bases and J 3 bases; bases outside gene matches: 16. The full variable domain, completed using reference TRBV28 and TRBJ2-7, is DVKVTQSSRYLVKRTGEKVFLECVQDMDHENMFWYRQDPGLGLRLIYFSYDVKMKEKGDIPEGYSVSREKKERFSLILESASTNQTSMYLCASSFRYGAFGTSGGYEQYFGPGTRLTVT.

This clonotype was observed at least ten times. The rearrangement links TRBV30 to TRBJ2-1, with a weak D call TRBD2 (5 bases). The germline CDR1 and CDR2 sequences are GTSNPN and SVGIG (reference sequence). The germline V and J ends were trimmed by 5 bases and 2 bases, with 7 bases remaining between them. The CDR3 covers 12 residues. The CDR3 loop reads CAWEGAYNEQFF. The CDR3 DNA is TGTGCCTGGGAGGGTGCCTACAATGAGCAGTTCTTC.

This clonotype was recorded at least ten times. The V call is TRBV2, the J call TRBJ1-1; D is uncertain. The ends were cut back, 2 bases at V and 1 base at J, with 14 bases in the middle. CDR1 is SNHLY, CDR2 FYNNEI, per germline. The CDR3 runs 16 residues. The CDR3 here is CASSELPGQWNTEAFF. The CDR3 DNA sequence: TGTGCCAGCAGTGAACTCCCGGGCCAGTGGAACACTGAAGCTTTCTTT. Using reference TRBV2 and TRBJ1-1 for the parts outside the CDR3, the full variable domain is EPEVTQTPSHQVTQMGQEVILRCVPISNHLYFYWYRQILGQKVEFLVSFYNNEISEKSEIFDDQFSVERPDGSNFTLKIRSTKLEDSAMYFCASSELPGQWNTEAFFGQGTRLTVV.

The chain joins TRBV11-2 to TRBJ2-1; 8 bases map to TRBD1. V trimming: 6 bases; J trimming: 6 bases; junction bases outside the gene matches: 16. The germline V gene has CDR1 SGHAT and CDR2 FQNNGV. The CDR3 has 17 amino acids. CDR3 loop: CASRSGTGIISANEQFF. As DNA, the CDR3 is TGTGCCAGCAGGAGTGGGACAGGAATAATTTCAGCCAATGAGCAGTTCTTC.

This clonotype was counted between two and nine times. The chain joins TRBV19 to TRBJ2-3, with D unresolved. The germline V gene has CDR1 LNHDA and CDR2 SQIVND (reference sequence). The germline V and J ends were trimmed by 1 base and 6 bases, with 17 bases remaining between them. The CDR3 spans 16 residues. In DNA form, the CDR3 reads TGTGCCAGTAGTATAGGAGCTCGTTCGAGCGTGGATACGCAGTATTTT. It translates to CASSIGARSSVDTQYF.

This clonotype was counted many times. This rearrangement joins TRBV27 to TRBJ2-3; no definite D call. V was trimmed by 5 bases and J by 3 bases, leaving 9 bases between them. The CDR3 covers 13 residues. Germline lookup yields CDR1 MNHEY and CDR2 SMNVEV (reference sequence). CDR3 residues: CASSTRRTDTQYF. The CDR3 bases are TGTGCCAGCAGTACCCGGAGAACAGATACGCAGTATTTT.

The chain combines TRBV12-3 or TRBV12-4 with TRBJ2-6; TRBD1 agrees at 12 bases. V dropped 6 bases and J dropped 2; count of bases not matched to a gene: 11. The CDR3 covers 19 residues. The CDR3 DNA follows: TGTGCCAGCAGATATTTGAGGGGACAGGGGGCGCCTGGGGCCAACGTCCTGACTTTC. The encoded protein is CASRYLRGQGAPGANVLTF.

This clonotype was recorded at least ten times. V is TRBV7-9 and J is TRBJ2-1, with D unclear. The CDR3 extends over 14 amino acids. Trimming pared 2 bases from V and 4 bases from J, leaving 9 bases between. Germline CDR1 and CDR2: SEHNR and FQNEAQ (reference sequence). In nucleotides, the CDR3 is TGTGCCAGCAGCTTAAGCGTCGATTACAATGAGCAGTTCTTC. Translating gives CASSLSVDYNEQFF. Full variable domain (remainder filled in from reference TRBV7-9 and TRBJ2-1): DTGVSQNPRHKITKRGQNVTFRCDPISEHNRLYWYRQTLGQGPEFLTYFQNEAQLEKSRLLSDRFSAERPKGSFSTLEIQRTEQGDSAMYLCASSLSVDYNEQFFGPGTRLTVL.

This clonotype qualifies as medium-sized. The chain joins TRBV9 to TRBJ2-7; D ambiguous. Trimming pared 0 bases from V and 3 bases from J, leaving 7 bases between. CDR1 SGDLS and CDR2 YYNGEE come from the germline V gene. The CDR3 has 13 residues. The CDR3 region has the DNA TGTGCCAGCAGCGTAGACGGAGACTACGAGCAGTACTTC. Translated: CASSVDGDYEQYF.

The chain carries TRBV10-3 and TRBJ2-3; either TRBD1 or TRBD2 may supply D (5 bases each). The germline gives CDR1 ENHRY, CDR2 SYGVKD. The CDR3 loop spans 14 amino acids. Trimming left V 3 bases short and J 2 bases short, with 9 bases between. CDR3 region: CAISDAGTTDTQYF. CDR3 in DNA: TGTGCCATCAGTGATGCCGGGACCACAGATACGCAGTATTTT.